The 10 T cell receptor beta chains below all came from one sample that was sequenced in a study of OX40 agonist ivuxolimab in advanced cancers. The protocol was immunoSEQ multiplex PCR, while the TCRdb copy is restricted to in-frame clones and leaves out a portion. This table has tens of thousands of clones, 65% to 85% appearing once. The sequenced sample was CD4+ or CD8+ T cells sorted from blood, obtained in a trial of the OX40 agonist ivuxolimab. These receptors were taken from an adult with an advanced solid tumor such as melanoma, head and neck, liver or kidney cancer.

V is TRBV18 and J is TRBJ2-1; 7 nucleotides align to TRBD1. This CDR3 contains 16 residues. Looked up from germline, CDR1 is KGHSH and CDR2 is LQKENI. Trimming removed 2 bases from V and 4 bases from J; junction bases left unmatched: 8. CDR3 DNA: TGTGCCAGCTCACCAAGAAGAGGACAGGAATACAATGAGCAGTTCTTC. It encodes CASSPRRGQEYNEQFF.

The chain carries TRBV19 and TRBJ1-3; D possibly corresponds to TRBD1 (5 bases). The germline V gene has CDR1 LNHDA and CDR2 SQIVND (reference sequence). Trimming pared 3 bases from V and 6 bases from J, leaving 9 bases between. The CDR3 runs 13 residues. DNA of the CDR3: TGTGCCAGTAGTATCATCAGGGAAAACACCATATATTTT. Its protein is CASSIIRENTIYF.

The rearrangement links TRBV4-1 to TRBJ1-2, with a weak D call TRBD1 (5 bases). The CDR3 consists of 14 residues. Germline CDR1 MGHRA, CDR2 YSYEKL. V lost 1 base to trimming and J lost 5 bases, with 11 bases between them. The CDR3 region has the DNA TGCGCCAGCAGCCAAGGGGGGGGGTTGTATGGCTACACCTTC. It codes for CASSQGGGLYGYTF.

The V gene is TRBV4-2, the J gene TRBJ2-7; D is uncertain. V lost 2 bases, J lost 0 bases, and 14 bases lay in between. The germline V gene encodes CDR1 LGHNA and CDR2 YNFKEQ. This CDR3 is built from 16 residues. CDR3 sequence: CASSQNIVLSSYEQYF. CDR3 nucleotides: TGTGCCAGCAGCCAAAACATAGTCCTTAGCTCCTACGAGCAGTACTTC.

The chain has TRBV5-1 and TRBJ2-5; TRBD2 matches 11 bases. V lost 5 bases and J lost 3; bases outside the gene matches: 6. CDR1 is SGHRS, CDR2 YFSETQ, per germline. This CDR3 is built from 15 residues. The CDR3 sequence is CASRELGLAEETQYF. In nucleotides, the CDR3 is TGCGCCAGCAGAGAACTGGGACTAGCGGAAGAGACCCAGTACTTC.

The chain carries TRBV11-3 and TRBJ2-1, with 8 bases that match TRBD2. Per the germline V gene, CDR1 is SGHNT and CDR2 is YENEEA. V shed 2 bases and J 8 bases; nucleotides not matched to a gene: 5. The length of the CDR3 is 14 residues. The chain's CDR3 is CASSLKAGEHEQFF. As DNA, the CDR3 is TGTGCCAGCAGCTTAAAAGCGGGAGAGCATGAGCAGTTCTTC. Combining the CDR3 with reference TRBV11-3 and TRBJ2-1 gives the whole variable domain EAGVVQSPRYKIIEKKQPVAFWCNPISGHNTLYWYLQNLGQGPELLIRYENEEAVDDSQLPKDRFSAERLKGVDSTLKIQPAELGDSAVYLCASSLKAGEHEQFFGPGTRLTVL.

The CDR3 loop reads CASSYSTPPTQFF. DNA for the CDR3: TGTGCCAGCAGTTACTCGACCCCGCCCACGCAGTTCTTC. The V call is TRBV6-6, the J call TRBJ2-1; D is uncertain. The CDR3 sequence is 13 residues long. The germline V and J ends were trimmed by 0 bases and 12 bases, with 12 bases remaining between them. The germline CDR1 and CDR2 sequences are MNHNY and SVGAGI (reference sequence).

The J gene is TRBJ2-5, the V gene TRBV7-3; no clear D. V gave up 0 bases and J gave up 4 bases, with 12 bases separating them. Germline V CDR1 and CDR2: SGHTA, FQGTGA. The CDR3 has 15 amino acids. The CDR3 DNA reads as TGTGCCAGCAGCTTAACGGGCAGTCAGGCAGAGACCCAGTACTTC. Encoded protein: CASSLTGSQAETQYF.

The rearrangement links TRBV28 to TRBJ2-5; a possible D gene is TRBD1 (6 bases). Germline loops: CDR1 MDHEN, CDR2 SYDVKM. The CDR3 runs 14 residues. V lost 7 bases to trimming and J lost 9 bases, with 21 bases between them. For the CDR3, the DNA is TGTGCCAGCACCTACAGGGTGGGGGATTGGGCCCAGTACTTC. This encodes CASTYRVGDWAQYF.

The chain uses TRBV2 and TRBJ1-2, with 10 bases fitting TRBD1. Germline V lookup: CDR1 SNHLY, CDR2 FYNNEI. V was clipped by 6 bases and J by 4 bases; unmatched bases: 5. This CDR3 is built from 14 residues. The CDR3 bases are TGTGCCAGCAGATATCGACAGGGGGCCTATGGCTACACCTTC. This gives the protein CASRYRQGAYGYTF.